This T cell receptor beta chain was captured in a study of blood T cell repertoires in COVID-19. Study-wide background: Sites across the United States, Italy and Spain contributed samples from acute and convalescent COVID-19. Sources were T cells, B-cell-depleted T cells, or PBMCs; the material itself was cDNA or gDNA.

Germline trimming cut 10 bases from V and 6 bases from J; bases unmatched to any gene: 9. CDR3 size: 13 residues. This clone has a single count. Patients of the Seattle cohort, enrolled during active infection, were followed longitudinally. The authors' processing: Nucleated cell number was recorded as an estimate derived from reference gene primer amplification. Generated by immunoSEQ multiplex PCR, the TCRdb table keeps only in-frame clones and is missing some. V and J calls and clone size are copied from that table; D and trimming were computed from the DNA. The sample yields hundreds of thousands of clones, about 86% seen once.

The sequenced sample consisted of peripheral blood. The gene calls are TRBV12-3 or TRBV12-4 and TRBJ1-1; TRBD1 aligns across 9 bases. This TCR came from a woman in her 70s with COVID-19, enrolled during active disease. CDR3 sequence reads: CATPTGGRAEAFF. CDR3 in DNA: TGTGCCACCCCGACAGGGGGGAGAGCTGAAGCTTTCTTT.